This TCR beta chain was profiled in a study of tumor and adjacent non-tumor tissue in lung cancer. The overall study: There were some 12 adenocarcinoma, 2 squamous cell carcinoma and 1 small cell lung cancer cases. About 4.17 million productive TCRbeta reads were obtained per sample on average. Study-level results: Tumor repertoires had a smaller top 100 clone share than normal lung. Compared with tumor, normal lung showed significantly lower TCR diversity.

This sample's RNA came from whole unsorted tissue. More than 3 cm separated this lung sample from the edge of the tumor. As concerns this clonotype: Its specificity is unknown. Germline and junction disagree at one end, which may indicate a read error.

CDR3 length equals 16 residues. Three rounds of nested PCR, following a modified ARM-PCR protocol, produced the TCRbeta library. TCRdb reprocessed the multiplex PCR reads via MiXCR and lists one record per CDR3 protein. The table shows over 100,000 distinct CDR3 sequences, with 60% to 80% occurring only once. Sequenced input: distant non-tumor lung tissue. V and J are TRBV5-7 and TRBJ2-6; D possibly uses TRBD1 or TRBD2 (5 bases each). TRBV5-7 is marked as an open reading frame, function uncertain. The origin of this receptor is a man aged 55-75 years with non-small cell lung cancer. The CDR3 protein is CASWPGRCSGVNVLTF. CDR3 DNA: TGTGCCAGCTGGCCGGGACGGTGCTCTGGGGTCAACGTCCTGACTTTC.